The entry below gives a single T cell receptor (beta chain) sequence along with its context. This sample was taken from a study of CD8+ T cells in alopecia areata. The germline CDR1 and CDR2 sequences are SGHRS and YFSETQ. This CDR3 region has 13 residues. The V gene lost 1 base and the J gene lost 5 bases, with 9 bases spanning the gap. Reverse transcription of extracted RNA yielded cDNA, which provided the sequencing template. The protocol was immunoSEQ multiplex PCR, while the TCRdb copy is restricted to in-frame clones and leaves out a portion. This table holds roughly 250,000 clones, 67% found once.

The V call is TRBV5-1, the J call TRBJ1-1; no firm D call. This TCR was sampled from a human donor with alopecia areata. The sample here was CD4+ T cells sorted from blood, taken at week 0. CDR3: CASSLTAETEAFF. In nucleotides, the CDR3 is TGCGCCAGCAGCTTGACCGCGGAAACTGAAGCTTTCTTT.